These T cell receptor beta chains were read from a single sample in a study of early T cells in non-severe SARS-CoV-2 infection. TCRdb reanalysed the 5' RACE reads using MiXCR and keeps one entry per CDR3 protein. The data hold 55,000 to 70,000 distinct CDR3 sequences, with about 10% observed a single time. Sample: whole blood. The receptors originated from an adult who was a healthcare worker with PCR-confirmed SARS-CoV-2 infection or an uninfected control (not recorded which). Each CDR3 is given with its conserved first and last residue. A D gene is named only where the DNA matches it firmly. For some rows the clone size is stated as once, few or many, or as a class when expanded; others skip it.

abundance	v_gene	j_gene	d_gene	CDR3aa	CDR3nt
few	TRBV12-3/TRBV12-4	TRBJ1-2	.	CASRTWGEGYTF	TGTGCCAGCAGGACGTGGGGGGAGGGCTACACCTTC
few	TRBV29-1	TRBJ2-5	.	CSVHRQPHEYF	TGCAGCGTTCACAGACAGCCCCATGAGTACTTC
many	TRBV9	TRBJ2-7	.	CASSVARGPNEQYF	TGTGCCAGCAGCGTAGCGCGGGGGCCCAACGAGCAGTACTTC
.	TRBV5-1	TRBJ2-5	.	CASSLKGLWQETQYF	TGCGCCAGCAGCTTGAAAGGACTCTGGCAAGAGACCCAGTACTTC
few	TRBV2	TRBJ2-2	.	CASSRAPPTTGELFF	TGTGCCAGCAGTAGGGCCCCCCCAACTACCGGGGAGCTGTTTTTT
many	TRBV6-6	TRBJ2-5	.	CASSYENELQETQYF	TGTGCCAGCAGTTACGAGAACGAGTTACAAGAGACCCAGTACTTC
.	TRBV7-8	TRBJ2-7	TRBD2	CASSLRGRALYF	TGTGCCAGCAGCTTACGAGGGAGGGCCCTTTACTTC
many	TRBV29-1	TRBJ1-2	.	CSVEETGLKYGYTF	TGCAGCGTTGAAGAAACGGGACTGAAGTATGGCTACACCTTC
many	TRBV29-1	TRBJ2-4	TRBD1	CSAEGRTGGGFGGKGAKNIQYF	TGCAGCGCCGAAGGACGGACAGGGGGCGGCTTTGGCGGAAAGGGAGCCAAAAACATTCAGTACTTC
many	TRBV3-1	TRBJ2-3	.	CASSYKVETDTQYF	TGTGCCAGCAGCTATAAAGTCGAGACAGATACGCAGTATTTT
few	TRBV7-8	TRBJ2-5	TRBD2	CASSLDRDRGLAGDEETQYF	TGTGCCAGCAGCTTAGATCGGGACAGAGGACTAGCGGGAGATGAAGAGACCCAGTACTTC
.	TRBV5-4	TRBJ1-2	.	CASSLAGNDGYTF	TGTGCCAGCAGCTTGGCAGGGAATGATGGCTACACCTTC
many	TRBV12-3/TRBV12-4	TRBJ2-3	TRBD2	CASSPRLAGGDTQYF	TGTGCCAGCAGCCCACGACTAGCGGGAGGAGATACGCAGTATTTT
few	TRBV12-3/TRBV12-4	TRBJ1-2	.	CASSLAATNYGYTF	TGTGCCAGCAGTTTAGCGGCGACAAACTATGGCTACACCTTC
.	TRBV6-5	TRBJ1-2	.	CASSSDGYGYTF	TGTGCCAGCAGTTCCGACGGATATGGCTACACCTTC
.	TRBV7-2	TRBJ2-4	.	CASSLDFGLQYF	TGTGCCAGCAGCTTAGATTTTGGACTTCAGTACTTC
few	TRBV14	TRBJ1-2	.	CASSQDRLYGYTF	TGTGCCAGCAGCCAAGATCGTCTCTATGGCTACACCTTC
many	TRBV18	TRBJ2-1	.	CASSPTGTNNEQFF	TGTGCCAGCTCACCGACGGGGACCAACAATGAGCAGTTCTTC
many	TRBV24-1	TRBJ2-2	TRBD1	CATSEFGQGNTGELFF	TGTGCCACCAGTGAATTTGGACAGGGGAACACCGGGGAGCTGTTTTTT
few	TRBV19	TRBJ2-2	.	CASSIRASRRTGELFF	TGTGCCAGTAGTATCCGGGCTTCTCGGCGGACCGGGGAGCTGTTTTTT
few	TRBV27	TRBJ2-1	.	CASSWVGLNNEQFF	TGTGCCAGCAGTTGGGTAGGTTTAAACAATGAGCAGTTCTTC
many	TRBV30	TRBJ1-3	.	CALERGGSGNTIYF	TGTGCCTTGGAGAGGGGGGGCTCTGGAAACACCATATATTTT
medium-sized	TRBV7-9	TRBJ2-1	TRBD2	CASSHGLAGPRGYNEQFF	TGTGCCAGCAGCCACGGACTAGCGGGCCCCCGGGGGTACAATGAGCAGTTCTTC
.	TRBV7-2	TRBJ2-7	.	CASSLATGAYVSYEQYF	TGTGCCAGCAGCTTAGCGACGGGCGCGTACGTTTCCTACGAGCAGTACTTC
few	TRBV7-7	TRBJ1-1	.	CASSSPGTEAFF	TGTGCTAGCAGCTCGCCCGGCACTGAAGCTTTCTTT
few	TRBV11-2	TRBJ2-3	.	CASSPRRTGTDTQYF	TGTGCCAGCAGCCCCCGAAGGACGGGCACAGATACGCAGTATTTT
.	TRBV18	TRBJ1-1	TRBD1	CASSLGTVPYTEAFF	TGTGCCAGCTCACTAGGGACAGTTCCCTACACTGAAGCTTTCTTT
many	TRBV2	TRBJ1-3	.	CASSEGYSRNTIYF	TGTGCCAGCAGTGAAGGTTATTCTCGAAACACCATATATTTT
many	TRBV19	TRBJ2-5	TRBD1	CATRTGGEETQYF	TGTGCCACCAGGACAGGGGGGGAAGAGACCCAGTACTTC
.	TRBV7-2	TRBJ2-7	TRBD2	CASSLGPLAGGFHEQYF	TGTGCCAGCAGCTTGGGGCCACTAGCGGGAGGATTCCACGAGCAGTACTTC
many	TRBV7-9	TRBJ1-3	.	CASSLTLSGNTIYF	TGTGCCAGCAGCTTAACCCTCTCTGGAAACACCATATATTTT
many	TRBV3-1	TRBJ2-1	TRBD2	CASSPGGGLTMDEQFF	TGTGCCAGCAGCCCGGGGGGTGGCCTAACAATGGATGAGCAGTTCTTC
few	TRBV19	TRBJ1-5	TRBD1	CASTAQGAFQPQHF	TGTGCCAGTACCGCCCAGGGGGCTTTTCAGCCCCAGCATTTT
few	TRBV11-2	TRBJ1-1	.	CASSPYMNTEAFF	TGTGCCAGCAGCCCGTATATGAACACTGAAGCTTTCTTT
.	TRBV4-2	TRBJ2-4	.	CASNQEAGGGSKNIQYF	TGTGCCAGCAACCAAGAAGCCGGTGGGGGAAGCAAAAACATTCAGTACTTC
few	TRBV7-3	TRBJ2-1	TRBD2	CASSPGWREGDEQFF	TGTGCCAGCAGCCCCGGTTGGCGGGAGGGCGATGAGCAGTTCTTC
many	TRBV27	TRBJ1-5	.	CASSLWAGQPQHF	TGTGCCAGCAGTTTATGGGCAGGGCAGCCCCAGCATTTT
many	TRBV2	TRBJ2-1	.	CASRELAEPNGFF	TGTGCCAGCAGAGAATTAGCGGAACCGAATGGGTTCTTC
many	TRBV20-1	TRBJ1-2	.	CSARVVLKGYTF	TGCAGTGCTAGAGTGGTCTTGAAGGGCTACACCTTC
many	TRBV11-2	TRBJ2-5	TRBD2	CASSLNRGTSGRETQYF	TGTGCCAGCAGCTTAAACCGCGGGACTAGCGGGAGAGAGACCCAGTACTTC
many	TRBV12-3/TRBV12-4	TRBJ1-2	.	CASSTGTEPNYGYTF	TGTGCCAGCAGTACTGGGACCGAGCCGAACTATGGCTACACCTTC
.	TRBV29-1	TRBJ2-7	.	CSARQRSSYEQYF	TGCAGCGCCCGTCAGAGAAGCTCCTACGAGCAGTACTTC
few	TRBV5-6	TRBJ1-3	.	CASSLFTRLMSSGNTIYF	TGTGCCAGCAGCTTGTTCACCCGGCTAATGAGCTCTGGAAACACCATATATTTT
.	TRBV19	TRBJ1-2	TRBD1	CASEQGLDYGYTF	TGTGCCAGTGAACAGGGGTTGGACTATGGCTACACCTTC
.	TRBV7-2	TRBJ2-6	.	CASGAVSGANVLTF	TGTGCCAGCGGGGCGGTCTCTGGGGCCAACGTCCTGACTTTC
many	TRBV5-1	TRBJ1-1	.	CASSLDSMNTEAFF	TGCGCCAGCAGCTTGGACAGCATGAACACTGAAGCTTTCTTT